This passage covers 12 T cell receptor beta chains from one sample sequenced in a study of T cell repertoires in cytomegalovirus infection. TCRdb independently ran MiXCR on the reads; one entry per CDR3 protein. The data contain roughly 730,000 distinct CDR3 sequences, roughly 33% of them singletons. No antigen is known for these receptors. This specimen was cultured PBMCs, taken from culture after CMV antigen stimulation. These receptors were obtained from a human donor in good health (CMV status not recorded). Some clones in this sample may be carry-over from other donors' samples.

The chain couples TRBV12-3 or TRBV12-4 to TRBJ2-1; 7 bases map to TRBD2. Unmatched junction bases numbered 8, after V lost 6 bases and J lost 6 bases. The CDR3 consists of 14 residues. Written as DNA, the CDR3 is TGTGCCAGCAGGGAAAGCGGGAAACTCAATGAGCAGTTCTTC. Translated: CASRESGKLNEQFF.

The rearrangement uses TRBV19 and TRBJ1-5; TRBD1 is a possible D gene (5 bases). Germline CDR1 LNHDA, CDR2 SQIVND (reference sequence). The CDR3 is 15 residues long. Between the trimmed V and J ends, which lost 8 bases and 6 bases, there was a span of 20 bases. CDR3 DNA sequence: TGTGCCAGTGGACTTCCCCGGGGGAAGAGTCAGCCCCAGCATTTT. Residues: CASGLPRGKSQPQHF.

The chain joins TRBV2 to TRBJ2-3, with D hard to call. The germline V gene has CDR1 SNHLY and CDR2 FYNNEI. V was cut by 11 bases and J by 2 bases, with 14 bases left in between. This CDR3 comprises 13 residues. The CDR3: CARQDLNTDTQYF. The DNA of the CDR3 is TGTGCCCGTCAGGACCTAAACACAGATACGCAGTATTTT.

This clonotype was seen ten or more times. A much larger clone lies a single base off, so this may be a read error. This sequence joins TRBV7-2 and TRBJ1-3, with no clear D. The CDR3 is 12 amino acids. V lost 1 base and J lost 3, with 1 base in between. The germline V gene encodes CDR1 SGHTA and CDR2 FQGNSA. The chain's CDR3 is CASSLDGNTIYF. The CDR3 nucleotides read TGTGCCAGCAGCTTAGATGGAAACACCATATATTTT.

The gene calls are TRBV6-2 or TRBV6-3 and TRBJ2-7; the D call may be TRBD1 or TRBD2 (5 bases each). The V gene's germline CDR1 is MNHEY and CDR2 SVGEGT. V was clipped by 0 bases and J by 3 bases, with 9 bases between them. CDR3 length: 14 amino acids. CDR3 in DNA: TGTGCCAGCAGTTACTCGGGACCTCGCTACGAGCAGTACTTC. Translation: CASSYSGPRYEQYF.

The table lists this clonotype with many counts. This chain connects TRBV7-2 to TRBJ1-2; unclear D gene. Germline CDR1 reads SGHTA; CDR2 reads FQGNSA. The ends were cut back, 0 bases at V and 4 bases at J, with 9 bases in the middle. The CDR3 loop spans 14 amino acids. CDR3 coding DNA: TGTGCCAGCAGCTTAGCGCTCGGGAGCTATGGCTACACCTTC. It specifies CASSLALGSYGYTF.

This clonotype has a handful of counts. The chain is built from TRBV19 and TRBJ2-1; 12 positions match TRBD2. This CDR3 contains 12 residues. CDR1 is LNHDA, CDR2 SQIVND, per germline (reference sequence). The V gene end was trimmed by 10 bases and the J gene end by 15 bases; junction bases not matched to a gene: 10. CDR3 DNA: TGTGCCACCACCCTAGCGGGAGGGCGCTGGTTCTTC. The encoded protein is CATTLAGGRWFF.

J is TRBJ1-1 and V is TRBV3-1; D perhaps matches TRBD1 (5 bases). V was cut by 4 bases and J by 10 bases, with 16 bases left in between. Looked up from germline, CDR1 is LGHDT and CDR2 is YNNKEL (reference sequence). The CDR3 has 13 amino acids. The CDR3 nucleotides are TGTGCCAGCAGCCGACCGGGGGACGTGAGAGCTTTCTTT. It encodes CASSRPGDVRAFF. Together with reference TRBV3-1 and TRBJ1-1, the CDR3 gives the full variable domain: DTAVSQTPKYLVTQMGNDKSIKCEQNLGHDTMYWYKQDSKKFLKIMFSYNNKELIINETVPNRFSPKSPDKAHLNLHINSLELGDSAVYFCASSRPGDVRAFFGQGTRLTVV.

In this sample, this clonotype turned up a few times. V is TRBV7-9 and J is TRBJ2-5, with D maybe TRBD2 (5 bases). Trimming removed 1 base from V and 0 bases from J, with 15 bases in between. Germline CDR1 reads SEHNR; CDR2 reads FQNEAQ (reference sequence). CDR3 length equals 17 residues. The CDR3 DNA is TGTGCCAGCAGCTTAGTTCCGGGGATACCGTACCAAGAGACCCAGTACTTC. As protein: CASSLVPGIPYQETQYF.

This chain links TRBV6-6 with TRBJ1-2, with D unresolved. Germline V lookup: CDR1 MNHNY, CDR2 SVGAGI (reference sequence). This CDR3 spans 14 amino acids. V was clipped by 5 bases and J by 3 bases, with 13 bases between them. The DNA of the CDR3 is TGTGCCAGCAGTCGACATGATGGGGACTATGGCTACACCTTC. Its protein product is CASSRHDGDYGYTF.

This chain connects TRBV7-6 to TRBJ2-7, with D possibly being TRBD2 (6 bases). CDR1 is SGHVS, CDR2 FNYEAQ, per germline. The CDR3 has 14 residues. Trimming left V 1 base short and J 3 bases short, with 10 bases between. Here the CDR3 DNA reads TGTGCCAGCAGCTTAGTACCGGGGGACTACGAGCAGTACTTC. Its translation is CASSLVPGDYEQYF.

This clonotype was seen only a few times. CDR3 DNA: TGTGCCAGCAGCTTAGTGAGGGAGACTAGCGGGGCCAATGAGCAGTTCTTC. Translation: CASSLVRETSGANEQFF. The J gene is TRBJ2-1, the V gene TRBV7-2, with 11 bases aligning to TRBD2. The CDR3 covers 17 residues. Per the germline V gene, CDR1 is SGHTA and CDR2 is FQGNSA. Trimming at V came to 1 base and at J to 6 bases, leaving 8 bases not matched to a gene.